This T cell receptor beta chain was sequenced during a study of shared clonotypes between healthy human individuals. Produced via immunoSEQ multiplex PCR; TCRdb's table is partial and in-frame only. The sample contains about 2,100,000 clones, just over 90% of which appear only once. There are 17 residues in the CDR3. V lost 5 bases and J 2 bases, leaving 20 bases between the germline ends. From germline, CDR1 is SGHDT and CDR2 YYEEEE. The study, taken as a whole, reports: Approximately 5% was the fraction of naive CD4 clonotypes found shared across a few donors.

CD45RO-negative, CCR7-positively selected cells formed the naive CD8 fraction, excluding terminally differentiated effector memory CD45RA+ cells. With respect to this clone: Its antigen is not identified.

The sequenced sample was naive CD8+ T cells from PBMCs. The receptor comes from a man between 18 and 29 years old in good health. Some clones in this sample may be carry-over from other donors' samples. V gene TRBV5-6 combines with J gene TRBJ2-1; either TRBD1 or TRBD2 may fit D (5 bases each). CDR3: CASRMKAGTLTYNEQFF. The CDR3 nucleotides read TGTGCCAGCAGGATGAAAGCCGGGACGTTGACCTACAATGAGCAGTTCTTC. The full variable domain, its missing parts supplied by reference TRBV5-6 and TRBJ2-1, is DAGVTQSPTHLIKTRGQQVTLRCSPKSGHDTVSWYQQALGQGPQFIFQYYEEEERQRGNFPDRFSGHQFPNYSSELNVNALLLGDSALYLCASRMKAGTLTYNEQFFGPGTRLTVL.